This T cell receptor beta chain was recorded in a study of neurological immune-mediated disorders (dated by TCRdb to about 2019). In the study overall: Using UMI-based sequencing, the study compared peripheral blood TCR-beta repertoires from patients with HTLV-I-associated myelopathy (HAM/TSP), patients with multiple sclerosis, and healthy controls. Of the 68 subjects in the cohort, some 14 were HAM/TSP patients, approximately 35 were multiple sclerosis patients, and approximately 20 were healthy controls. The approximately 110 TCR-beta libraries included longitudinal samples, technical triplicates and paired sorted CD4+ and CD8+ T-cell subsets alongside PBMC samples. Broader findings and caveats from the paper: Across subjects, expanded clones never shared an identical CDR3 amino acid sequence, which suggests that the TCR-beta repertoires in every group were private. TCR clonal expansion was highest in HAM/TSP patients and lowest in MS patients, with MS patients falling below even healthy controls.

This clonotype was recorded at least ten times. This receptor's antigen is unknown. No base quality values were provided; no much bigger clone lies one nucleotide off. Unsorted PBMC libraries were generated from 2 million PBMCs stored in RNAlater at -80 °C until RNA extraction. Peripheral blood was subjected to Ficoll-Hypaque density gradient centrifugation to isolate PBMCs, which were then cryopreserved in liquid nitrogen. cDNA synthesis used template-switch 5'RACE with a primer carrying a 10-nucleotide random unique molecular identifier tagging each TCR transcript. Every sequencing run yielded over 190 million TCR-beta sequences covering 15-18 subjects. Total RNA was extracted with the RNeasy kit. The KAPA Real-time Library Amplification kit was used to amplify TCR-beta VDJ regions with primers for the TCR constant region and the 5'RACE anchor. A first PCR added sample indexes and Illumina adaptors, after which a second PCR increased the library yield. After Ampure bead purification, the TCR product of roughly 650 bp was size-selected on a 2% E-gel SizeSelection system. Before pooling, libraries had their quality checked on a Bioanalyzer, their concentration measured with Qubit, and their quantity determined with the Kapa Library Quantification kit. An Illumina HiSeq 2500 sequenced the libraries paired-end 2 x 150 bp. To increase sequence diversity, roughly 24-32% phiX was spiked into each library pool. Per the original workflow: The UMI-based MiGEC pipeline processed quality-filtered reads and removed over 75% of raw TCR sequences during error correction. VDJ genes were aligned to IMGT germline references, and each clonotype was defined by a unique CDR3 amino acid sequence together with V-J genes. Clonal expansion, Shannon diversity and CDR3 relatedness were evaluated with VDJtools (CalcPairwiseDistances, ClusterSamples), while phylogenetic trees were built in CLCbio workbench. A clone was classed as expanded if it had 8 or more unique UMIs, a cutoff based on coefficient-of-variation modelling across technical triplicates. The public reads were reprocessed in TCRdb via fastp at Q25 and MiXCR, keeping in-frame beta chains. Every distinct CDR3 protein forms one entry, paired with its most common genes and DNA. Here the V and J calls rest on TCRdb's processing, not on the authors' analysis. Within this sample are about 46,000 distinct CDR3 sequences, with 10% to 13% of them counted one time only. The ten largest make up about 5.2% of the sample.

What was sequenced was PBMCs. The clonotype originates from a man between 65 and 85 years old with HTLV-1-associated myelopathy (HAM/TSP).

Here is the DNA: TGTGCCAGCAGCCCCCGACGGAGCTATGGCTACACCTTC. Its coded protein is CASSPRRSYGYTF. The chain couples TRBV11-1 to TRBJ1-2; no D segment can be confidently identified. V is clipped by 5 bases and J by 4 bases, and the sequence between their germline boundaries is 11 bases long. Measured from the cysteine to the phenylalanine, the CDR3 is 13 residues long. CDR3 DNA is the only sequence kept; it has 39 bases, read in frame from the first base. As encoded in the germline V gene (reference sequence), CDR1 is SGHAT while CDR2 is FQDESV.